Sequencing of this T cell receptor (beta chain) was carried out in a study of Graves' ophthalmopathy and Graves' hyperthyroidism listed by TCRdb under 2018. Some background on the complete study: Stable hyperthyroidism was defined as no progression to ophthalmopathy within 18 months of follow-up. To tell Graves' ophthalmopathy apart from Graves' hyperthyroidism, and to predict which patients would progress to ophthalmopathy, the study relied on TCR beta repertoire signatures. In total, 135 blood samples were TCR-sequenced: fewer than 50 ophthalmopathy, around 75 hyperthyroidism and some 17 hyperthyroidism-to-ophthalmopathy patients. To explore V-J signatures that distinguish ophthalmopathy from hyperthyroidism, a discovery set of 100 patients was enrolled, made up of 40 to 45 with ophthalmopathy and under 65 with stable hyperthyroidism. An independent validation cohort was composed of around 19 hyperthyroidism patients and around 16 patients who later progressed from hyperthyroidism to ophthalmopathy. In roughly 6 hyperthyroidism patients, the T-cell repertoire of thyroid tissue was compared with the T-cell repertoire of blood. After sampling, hyperthyroidism patients received methimazole starting at 30 mg daily, and ophthalmopathy patients received high-dose intravenous methylprednisolone.

Patients with hyperthyroidism were aged 18 to 65 years, had been newly diagnosed, and had a disease duration of less than 2 months. Patients with other autoimmune diseases, uncontrolled infections, pregnancy or lactation were excluded. Clinical symptoms, serum thyroxine, TRAb, thyroid ultrasound and orbital computed tomography were used for diagnosis. Total RNA was extracted using Trizol reagent, and RNA quality was checked on an Agilent 2100 Bioanalyzer. The full study reports these points: In cross-validation, the 13-signature model distinguished ophthalmopathy from stable hyperthyroidism with approximately 85% sensitivity and about 84% specificity, and in the test set the corresponding values were 80% and 75%. Most expanded thyroid clonotypes with a frequency above 0.001 also appeared in blood, which suggests that blood repertoires may reflect the immune response in the thyroid. In validation, the model predicted ophthalmopathy progression with nearly 71% sensitivity and about 77% specificity; about a dozen predicted patients were CT-confirmed with GO in a median of 6.5 months. No statistical method was used to set the sample size in advance, and the investigators knew which group each participant was assigned to.

For repertoire sequencing, TCR beta CDR3 regions were amplified from RNA transcripts. HTBI primers and the Qiagen OneStep RT-PCR kit were used in a first-round RT-PCR, which was followed by a second-round multiplex PCR, size selection and purification. The libraries underwent paired-end sequencing with 100 bp reads on an Illumina HiSeq2000. In the paper's pipeline: SOAPnuke was used to process the reads, removing any read that contained adapters or uncalled bases, had a mean Phred below 15, or lacked an exact match to the constant primer or identifier. COPE v1.2.5 was used to merge the high-quality paired reads. Unique nucleotide sequences were defined as clonotypes and aligned to IMGT TRB V, D and J references using MiTCR v1.1. Only V-J combinations with frequency above 0.0001 were analysed, covering 99% to 99.2% of repertoires. For each V-J combination, a TCR clonal expansion and chaos score was defined as F50 clonal expansion divided by the chaos observed in the TCRdist matrix. Welch's t-statistics and random forest were used to reduce features to approximately 13 V-J combinations, which were fed into a naive Bayes classifier. The similarity between thyroid and blood repertoires was quantified using the Morisita-Horn index. Clones were called with MiXCR by TCRdb after fastp trimmed the public reads at Q25, and only in-frame beta chains were retained. CDR3 protein duplicates are merged, each entry listing the most common genes and DNA. The V and J calls shown here were made by TCRdb, not taken from the authors' results. This sample holds around 590,000 distinct CDR3 sequences; roughly 39% were observed only once. The ten top clones hold over 3.5% of the sample.

Remarks on this clonotype: This receptor's antigen is unknown. There are no base qualities to consult, and no much larger clone falls within one base.

Trimmed from V: 4 bases; trimmed from J: 3 bases; junction bases lacking a gene match: 5. Spanning cysteine to phenylalanine, the CDR3 consists of 15 amino acids. Just the 45-base CDR3 DNA is kept, in frame starting at base 1. CDR1 is given as KGHDR and CDR2 as SFDVKD, both from the germline V gene. The clonotype was recovered from an adult man with Graves' hyperthyroidism. Sequencing input: peripheral blood or thyroid tissue (not recorded which). This chain joins TRBV24-1 to TRBJ1-2; the junction holds 9 bases that match TRBD1. Read as DNA, the sequence is TGTGCCACCAGTGAGAACAGGGGGCCGTACTATGGCTACACCTTC. Translated, this gives CATSENRGPYYGYTF.